The rows below give T cell receptor beta chains drawn from one sample of a study of identical twins. TCRdb used MiXCR to reprocess the 5' RACE reads, holding one entry per CDR3 protein. The sample lists around 1.7 million distinct CDR3 sequences, around a third occurring once. Sequenced material: cord blood. Receptors originate from a newborn girl in good health. Each CDR3 is given with its conserved first and last residue. The D gene is left open where the match is weak. Expanded clones are given a class, and other clones once, few, many or no size at all.

j_call d_call clone_size v_call cdr3_nt cdr3_aa
TRBJ1-1 TRBD1 - TRBV28 TGTGCCAGCAGTTATCCTTCCGGGACAGGGGACGAGAACACTGAAGCTTTCTTT CASSYPSGTGDENTEAFF
TRBJ1-1 TRBD1 - TRBV5-1 TGCGCCAGCAGAACCGCCGGGACAGGGGGCACTGAAGCTTTCTTT CASRTAGTGGTEAFF
TRBJ2-1 - few TRBV24-1 TGTGCCACCAGGACCCTTACTAGCAGCTCCTACAATGAGCAGTTCTTC CATRTLTSSSYNEQFF
TRBJ1-5 - - TRBV7-2 TGTGCCAGCAGCCAATTCGGGAGCAATCAGCCCCAGCATTTT CASSQFGSNQPQHF
TRBJ1-2 - few TRBV29-1 TGCAGCACGTCAAGGGCAGGGGCCGACTATGGCTACACCTTC CSTSRAGADYGYTF
TRBJ2-7 TRBD1 few TRBV20-1 TGCAGTACAAAGATTACAGGGGACGAGCAGTACTTC CSTKITGDEQYF
TRBJ2-3 - - TRBV11-2 TGTGCCAGCAGAGCACTGGTCACAGATACGCAGTATTTT CASRALVTDTQYF
TRBJ2-3 TRBD2 - TRBV27 TGTGCCAGCACGTTCGGCCGCGGGAGGGGTACAGATACGCAGTATTTT CASTFGRGRGTDTQYF
TRBJ1-4 TRBD1 few TRBV7-9 TGTGCCAGCAGCTTAGGGGGACAGAGCGTTGAAAAACTGTTTTTT CASSLGGQSVEKLFF
TRBJ1-2 - once TRBV11-2 TGTGCCAGCAGCCAAGGGGGGGGGACTTTCTATGGCTACACCTTC CASSQGGGTFYGYTF
TRBJ2-1 - - TRBV28 TGTGCCAGCAGGACTAGGCGCGAGCAGTTCTTC CASRTRREQFF
TRBJ1-2 - - TRBV6-1 TGTGCCAGCAGTCCGGACAGCTTTGTTTATGGCTACACCTTC CASSPDSFVYGYTF
TRBJ2-7 - - TRBV28 TGTGCCAGCATTCCGCGGGACCGGTTCTCCTACGAGCAGTACTTC CASIPRDRFSYEQYF
TRBJ2-7 - - TRBV6-1 TGTGCCAGCAGAAGAATGGGGGCCATTACCTACGAGCAGTACTTC CASRRMGAITYEQYF
TRBJ1-6 - few TRBV25-1 TGTGCCAGCAGTGAATTCGGAGGGTGGGGTGATTCACCCCTCCACTTT CASSEFGGWGDSPLHF
TRBJ1-2 TRBD1 few TRBV7-9 TGTGCCAGCAGCTTGGGGGACAGGGGGCGTAATGGCTACACCTTC CASSLGDRGRNGYTF
TRBJ2-2 - - TRBV6-1 TGTGCCAGGAGGGACACGAACACCGGGGAGCTGTTTTTT CARRDTNTGELFF
TRBJ2-7 TRBD1 - TRBV10-3 TGTGCCATCAGTGCCCAGGGGGCTTACGAGCAGTACTTC CAISAQGAYEQYF
TRBJ2-3 TRBD1 few TRBV11-2 TGTGCCAGCAGCTTAGTTCAGGGGGCCTTAGATACGCAGTATTTT CASSLVQGALDTQYF
TRBJ2-3 TRBD2 - TRBV29-1 TGCAGCGTTGACGGACTAGCGGGCACAGATACGCAGTATTTT CSVDGLAGTDTQYF
TRBJ1-2 - few TRBV6-6 TGTGCCAGCAGTTACTCGGGCCACGAGGATGGCTACACCTTC CASSYSGHEDGYTF
TRBJ2-7 TRBD2 few TRBV5-1 TGCGCCAGCAGTTCCCACTTTAGCGGGAGCTCCTACGAGCAGTACTTC CASSSHFSGSSYEQYF
TRBJ2-3 TRBD2 few TRBV20-1 TGCAGTGTAGCCAGCGGGGTGAACACAGATACGCAGTATTTT CSVASGVNTDTQYF
TRBJ1-1 - few TRBV7-6 TGTGCCAGCAGCTTAGCCGGGGGCGTAACTGAAGCTTTCTTT CASSLAGGVTEAFF
TRBJ2-5 TRBD2 - TRBV2 TGTGCCAGCGAACTAGCGGGCTACGGAGAGACCCAGTACTTC CASELAGYGETQYF
TRBJ1-6 - few TRBV20-1 TGCAGTGCTAGCGACGGGGGTCGCGGTTCACCCCTCCACTTT CSASDGGRGSPLHF
TRBJ1-5 - - TRBV20-1 TGCAGTGCCCCCCCGGGCAGGACTTATAGCAATCAGCCCCAGCATTTT CSAPPGRTYSNQPQHF
TRBJ2-5 TRBD1 few TRBV10-3 TGTGCCATCAGTGAGTCGGTCCTAGGGACAGACGGTTTTGTGACCCAGTACTTC CAISESVLGTDGFVTQYF
TRBJ2-7 TRBD1 few TRBV5-1 TGCGCCAGCAGCTTAACGCCGACAGGGGACTACGAGCAGTACTTC CASSLTPTGDYEQYF
TRBJ1-2 - - TRBV5-5 TGTGCCAGCAGCTTGAAATCTATCGGCCACTATGGCTACACCTTC CASSLKSIGHYGYTF
TRBJ2-7 - few TRBV20-1 TGCAGTGCTAGTGTACTCGTCGAGCAGTACTTC CSASVLVEQYF
TRBJ2-1 - few TRBV18 TGTGCCAGCTCACCACCGGGTGGGGGCCCTAGCTCCTACAATGAGCAGTTCTTC CASSPPGGGPSSYNEQFF
TRBJ2-3 TRBD1 - TRBV12-3/TRBV12-4 TGTGCCAGCATACCAACAGGGGGCAATAAAGATACGCAGTATTTT CASIPTGGNKDTQYF
TRBJ1-6 - - TRBV7-2 TGTGCCAGCAACTTAGCTGGGAATTCACCCCTCCACTTT CASNLAGNSPLHF
TRBJ2-1 TRBD1 - TRBV11-2 TGTGCCAGCAGGGACAGGGATGAAAATGAGCAGTTCTTC CASRDRDENEQFF
TRBJ1-2 - few TRBV20-1 TGCAGTGCTAGGGGGACCACCCATGGCTACACCTTC CSARGTTHGYTF
TRBJ2-5 TRBD1 - TRBV29-1 TGCAGCGTATACGACAGGGGGCAAGAGACCCAGTACTTC CSVYDRGQETQYF
TRBJ2-7 TRBD2 - TRBV20-1 TGCAGTGCCGGACTAGCGGGAGGCCAGAGCTCCTACAATGAGCAGTACTTC CSAGLAGGQSSYNEQYF
TRBJ2-3 - - TRBV10-3 TGTGCCATCAGTGGCCAGGGGTTCGCCACAGATACGCAGTATTTT CAISGQGFATDTQYF
TRBJ2-5 - - TRBV7-2 TGTGCCAGCAGCTTCCCGACAGGGAGGATGGAGACCCAGTACTTC CASSFPTGRMETQYF
TRBJ2-5 TRBD2 - TRBV9 TGTGCCAGCAGCTTTTCGGGAGGGCGAACCCAAGAGACCCAGTACTTC CASSFSGGRTQETQYF
TRBJ2-5 - few TRBV21-1 TGTGCCAGCAGCAAAGAAAGATGGGCGGGAGCTTCCCAAGAGACCCAGTACTTC CASSKERWAGASQETQYF
TRBJ1-5 - many TRBV10-3 TGTGCCATAGGGGGGAGCAATCAGCCCCAGCATTTT CAIGGSNQPQHF
TRBJ1-5 TRBD1 - TRBV24-1 TGTGCCACCAGTGATTGGTACGGAGGGGACAGCAATCAGCCCCGGCATTTT CATSDWYGGDSNQPRHF
TRBJ2-4 TRBD2 - TRBV12-3/TRBV12-4 TGTGCCAGCAGTCGACTAGCGGGAGGGCCTGGTGTCAAAAACATTCAGTACTTC CASSRLAGGPGVKNIQYF
TRBJ2-7 - - TRBV5-1 TGCGCCAGCAGCGTTGGTGGGAGTATTAGTGTCAATGAGCAGTACTTC CASSVGGSISVNEQYF
TRBJ2-7 - few TRBV7-2 TGTGCCAGCAGCCCGACGCAAAAGCGGGCTTCCTACGAGCAGTACTTC CASSPTQKRASYEQYF
TRBJ1-2 TRBD1 few TRBV6-1 TGTGCCAGCAGTGAAGCGACAGGGGGCTACACCTTC CASSEATGGYTF
TRBJ1-1 - few TRBV3-1 TGTGCCAGCAGCGTAGAGTGGGGGGGCATGAACACTGAAGCTTTCTTT CASSVEWGGMNTEAFF
TRBJ1-2 - - TRBV2 TGTGCCAGCAGTGAAGCGAAAGGACGCTATGGCTACACCTTC CASSEAKGRYGYTF
TRBJ2-2 TRBD2 - TRBV9 TGTGCCAGCAGCATACGGGAGGTCAACACCGGGGAGCTGTTTTTT CASSIREVNTGELFF